This note documents a single T cell receptor beta chain sequence. In the source study's methods: How many nucleated cells were present was estimated from reference gene primer amplification. The data were produced by immunoSEQ multiplex PCR, yet TCRdb's version contains in-frame clones alone and is incomplete. The V and J calls and clone size were taken over from that table, and D and trimming were inferred from the DNA. The data show approximately 270,000 clones, 70% to 85% seen once. This specimen belongs to a study of blood T cell repertoires in COVID-19. Study overall: Donors in the United States, Italy and Spain gave samples during acute or convalescent COVID-19. Sources were T cells, B-cell-depleted T cells, or PBMCs; the material itself was cDNA or gDNA.

The germline V gene has CDR1 SGHNT and CDR2 YYREEE (reference sequence). Trimming removed 0 bases from V and 5 bases from J; junction bases left unmatched: 7. The CDR3 has 16 residues. The clonotype was recovered from an elderly man with acute or convalescent COVID-19. Specimen: peripheral blood. The rearrangement links TRBV5-4 to TRBJ1-1, with TRBD1 identical over 10 bases. For the CDR3, the DNA is TGTGCCAGCAGCTTGGAGGCGGACAGGGGGGGGACTGAAGCTTTCTTT. As protein: CASSLEADRGGTEAFF. The full variable domain, in which reference TRBV5-4 and TRBJ1-1 provide the parts outside the CDR3, is ETGVTQSPTHLIKTRGQQVTLRCSSQSGHNTVSWYQQALGQGPQFIFQYYREEENGRGNFPPRFSGLQFPNYSSELNVNALELDDSALYLCASSLEADRGGTEAFFGQGTRLTVV.